This T cell receptor (beta chain) is drawn from a study of cytomegalovirus exposure and HLA in healthy donors. Study results and caveats: There were 150 to 200 TCR beta chains listed as cytomegalovirus-associated.

TCRdb keeps only in-frame clones here, not all; method: immunoSEQ multiplex PCR. The sample shows some 120,000 clones, about nine tenths of them seen only once. The donors were members of the approximately 120-subject validation cohort (separate from the roughly 680-subject first cohort). Comment on this clone: Its antigen is currently unknown.

The sequenced material came from PBMCs. This clonotype was obtained from a man aged 30 to 39 in good health and CMV-seronegative.

CDR3 residues: CASSSSGGLRTEAFF. The CDR3 bases are TGTGCCAGCAGTTCCTCGGGGGGTTTAAGAACTGAAGCTTTCTTT. The chain carries TRBV6-5 and TRBJ1-1, with a tentative D call TRBD1 (5 bases). CDR3 length: 15 amino acids. Germline V gene data show CDR1 as MNHEY and CDR2 as SVGAGI. V was cut by 4 bases and J by 5 bases, with 17 bases left in between.